This TCR beta chain appears in the sequencing data of a study of T cell repertoires in cytomegalovirus infection. Study overall: Public TCR beta signatures provided an indication of both CMV infection and a matching HLA type.

Per germline, CDR1 MNHEY and CDR2 SVGEGT. The CDR3 totals 14 residues. V lost 4 bases to trimming and J lost 3 bases, with 13 bases between them. From the reads, TCRdb called clonotypes with MiXCR, one entry per CDR3 protein. The sample lists 640,000 or so distinct CDR3 sequences, around 32% seen once, with roughly 20% in the top ten. A few counts support this clonotype. Its antigen is not known. This sample comprised cultured PBMCs, obtained from culture after CMV antigen stimulation. This sequence originates from a human donor in good health (CMV status not recorded). Some clones in this sample may be carry-over from other donors' samples. The rearrangement joins TRBV6-2 or TRBV6-3 to TRBJ2-7; D is unclear. The CDR3 spells CASSSSISGYEQYF. Here the CDR3 DNA reads TGTGCCAGCAGTTCGTCCATTAGTGGCTACGAGCAGTACTTC.